This TCR beta chain appears in the sequencing data of a study of blood T cell repertoires in COVID-19. Overall study: Acute and convalescent COVID-19 samples came from the United States, Italy and Spain.

V was clipped by 2 bases and J by 3 bases, with 11 bases between them. Germline CDR1 MNHEY, CDR2 SMNVEV (reference sequence). The CDR3 extends over 14 amino acids. Profiling relied on immunoSEQ multiplex PCR, and the TCRdb table lists in-frame clones only, not all of them. The sample holds about 69,000 clones, roughly 86% seen once. The sample taken for sequencing was peripheral blood. The sequence derives from a man aged 35 to 55 with COVID-19, enrolled during active disease. J is TRBJ2-7 and V is TRBV27, with D unclear. CDR3 amino acids: CASSLDPGSYEQYF. CDR3 sequence (DNA): TGTGCCAGCAGTTTAGACCCGGGTAGCTACGAGCAGTACTTC.